Shown below are 27 T cell receptor beta chains from a single sample sequenced in a study of cytomegalovirus exposure and HLA in healthy donors. 60 Vbeta and 13 Jbeta primers were used in PCR. Libraries were prepared by immunoSEQ multiplex PCR; TCRdb keeps only in-frame clonotypes and omits some of them. The sample includes 70,000 to 85,000 clones, around 60% of them seen just once. Sequenced input: PBMCs. The receptors originated from a male donor in good health and CMV-seropositive.

This chain links TRBV7-6 with TRBJ2-3, with D tentatively TRBD2 (5 bases). The CDR3 has 17 residues. CDR1 is SGHVS and CDR2 is FNYEAQ in the germline V gene. Trimming removed 5 bases at V and 0 bases at J, with 18 bases between. CDR3: CASSPYRGGSSTDTQYF. CDR3 nucleotide sequence: TGTGCCAGCAGCCCTTACAGAGGCGGGTCCAGCACAGATACGCAGTATTTT.

This clone occurred a few times. V and J are TRBV21-1 and TRBJ2-2; the table's D call, TRBD2, has no DNA check behind it. TRBV21-1 is labeled a pseudogene. The CDR3 runs to 14 residues. CDR3 protein: CASQREWVTGELFF. The CDR3 nucleotides are TGTGCCAGTCAGCGGGAGTGGGTGACCGGGGAGCTGTTTTTT.

This chain joins TRBV18 and TRBJ1-5; TRBD1 is a possible D gene (6 bases). CDR3 length: 17 residues. The germline gives CDR1 KGHSH, CDR2 LQKENI. Trimming shortened V by 2 bases and J by 0 bases, and 14 bases separated the two germline ends. In nucleotides, the CDR3 is TGTGCCAGCTCACCAGGACAGCGCCTCGATAGCAATCAGCCCCAGCATTTT. Its translation is CASSPGQRLDSNQPQHF.

The gene calls are TRBV7-7 and TRBJ2-7; tentatively, D is TRBD1 (5 bases). Trimming removed 5 bases from V and 2 bases from J, with 13 bases in between. This CDR3 comprises 14 residues. Per germline, CDR1 SSHAT and CDR2 FNYEAQ (reference sequence). The CDR3 DNA sequence: TGTGCCAGCAGCCCCTCACGACAGACCTACGAGCAGTACTTC. It yields the protein CASSPSRQTYEQYF.

This chain links TRBV11-2 with TRBJ2-7; 7 bases map to TRBD2. Per the germline V gene, CDR1 is SGHAT and CDR2 is FQNNGV. The length of the CDR3 is 14 residues. J gave up 6 bases and V 1 base, and 6 bases lay outside the gene matches. In DNA, the CDR3 is TGTGCCAGCAGCTTAGTTGCGGGGGAGGGCGAGCAGTACTTC. This gives the protein CASSLVAGEGEQYF.

The chain couples TRBV5-8 to TRBJ1-1, with D possibly matching TRBD1 (6 bases). CDR1 SGHTS and CDR2 YDEGEE come from the germline V gene. CDR3 length equals 13 residues. Trimming pared 1 base from V and 7 bases from J, leaving 11 bases between. Written as DNA, the CDR3 is TGTGCCAGCAGCTTGAGGACAGTAGTTGAAGCTTTCTTT. Amino acid sequence: CASSLRTVVEAFF.

The chain joins TRBV7-9 to TRBJ2-7; 16 nucleotides align to TRBD2. CDR3 length: 16 amino acids. Germline assignment: CDR1 SEHNR and CDR2 FQNEAQ (reference sequence). The ends lost 7 bases at V and 6 bases at J; junction bases unmatched: 9. The CDR3 is CASNPGLAGGPGEQYF. The CDR3 bases are TGTGCCAGCAACCCGGGACTAGCGGGAGGGCCGGGCGAGCAGTACTTC.

This clone came up a few times. This rearrangement joins TRBV30 to TRBJ1-5, with D unresolved. The CDR3 sequence is 13 residues long. Germline V gene data show CDR1 as GTSNPN and CDR2 as SVGIG (reference sequence). Trimming took off 1 base at V and 3 bases at J, with 7 bases between the two ends. The CDR3 protein is CAWSGGVNQPQHF. The CDR3 bases are TGTGCCTGGAGTGGCGGGGTCAATCAGCCCCAGCATTTT.

The chain carries TRBV19 and TRBJ2-1; 9 bases are shared with TRBD1. The V gene's germline CDR1 is LNHDA and CDR2 SQIVND (reference sequence). Trimming removed 4 bases from V and 14 bases from J; junction bases left unmatched: 12. The CDR3 spans 14 residues. CDR3 sequence reads: CASSTRDRARGEFF. CDR3 bases: TGTGCCAGTAGTACCCGGGACAGGGCCCGAGGGGAGTTCTTC.

V gene TRBV7-2 combines with J gene TRBJ2-2, with D possibly TRBD1 on 6 matching bases. V lost 4 bases, J lost 4 bases, and 10 bases lay in between. The germline CDR1 and CDR2 sequences are SGHTA and FQGNSA. The CDR3 is made up of 14 amino acids. The CDR3: CASSSGQITGELFF. CDR3 DNA: TGTGCCAGCAGCTCGGGACAAATCACCGGGGAGCTGTTTTTT.

This clone has just a few counts. The gene calls are TRBV2 and TRBJ2-7; 9 nucleotides match TRBD1. This CDR3 is built from 16 residues. CDR1 SNHLY and CDR2 FYNNEI come from the germline V gene. Unmatched junction bases numbered 12, after V lost 5 bases and J lost 4 bases. The CDR3 here is CASSSGTGHTYYEQYF. DNA of the CDR3: TGTGCCAGCAGTTCCGGGACAGGGCACACCTATTACGAGCAGTACTTC.

The chain carries TRBV28 and TRBJ1-3, with D maybe TRBD1 (5 bases). V lost 5 bases and J 3 bases, leaving 11 bases between the germline ends. There are 14 residues in the CDR3. Germline CDR1 and CDR2: MDHEN and SYDVKM. The CDR3 DNA is TGTGCCAGCAGTCAAGGAGGGGATGGAAACACCATATATTTT. Encoded protein: CASSQGGDGNTIYF.

This clone was observed a few times. The genes are TRBV6-1 and TRBJ2-1; no reliable D call. Germline V gives CDR1 MNHNS, CDR2 SASEGT. This CDR3 spans 12 amino acids. V lost 3 bases and J 9 bases, leaving 9 bases between the germline ends. The CDR3 nucleotides read TGTGCCAGCAGTGAGCAGGCTTCTGAGCAGTTCTTC. Its translation: CASSEQASEQFF.

This chain uses TRBV6-5 with TRBJ1-6, with 9 nucleotides matching TRBD1. This CDR3 region has 14 residues. The germline V gene encodes CDR1 MNHEY and CDR2 SVGAGI. Trimming removed 5 bases from V and 11 bases from J; junction bases left unmatched: 7. CDR3 region: CASSAGQGRTPLHF. Written as DNA, the CDR3 is TGTGCCAGCAGTGCCGGACAGGGGCGGACACCCCTCCACTTT.

The CDR3 nucleotides are TGTGCCACCAGCCTGAGCCGACAGGGGGAGCAGTTCTTC. It specifies CATSLSRQGEQFF. The chain joins TRBV15 to TRBJ2-1, with 8 bases that match TRBD1. This CDR3 spans 13 amino acids. From germline, CDR1 is LNHNV and CDR2 YYDKDF (reference sequence). V shed 5 bases and J 10 bases; nucleotides not matched to a gene: 7.

In nucleotides, the CDR3 is TGTGCCAGCAGTGTATCCGGGACAATAGGAACTGAAGCTTTCTTT. The encoded protein is CASSVSGTIGTEAFF. The chain recombines TRBV6-1 with TRBJ1-1; tentative D call: TRBD1 (6 bases). From germline, CDR1 is MNHNS and CDR2 SASEGT. This CDR3 comprises 15 residues. Trimming left V 4 bases short and J 5 bases short, with 17 bases between.

There are a few counts of this clone. The V and J genes are TRBV5-1 and TRBJ2-2; TRBD2 aligns across 9 bases. From germline, CDR1 is SGHRS and CDR2 YFSETQ. The V and J ends lost 0 bases and 4 bases, in that order; junction bases with no gene match: 4. The CDR3 is 16 residues long. For the CDR3, the DNA is TGCGCCAGCAGCTTGGGAGTAGCGGGGGCCACCGGGGAGCTGTTTTTT. This translates into CASSLGVAGATGELFF.

The chain is built from TRBV7-9 and TRBJ2-2, with 9 positions matching TRBD2. This CDR3 contains 18 residues. V lost 1 base to trimming and J lost 6 bases; unmatched junction nucleotides: 12. In germline, CDR1 is SEHNR, CDR2 FQNEAQ (reference sequence). The CDR3 protein is CASSLVWTSAPKPGELFF. The CDR3 DNA reads as TGTGCCAGCAGCTTAGTGTGGACTAGCGCCCCGAAGCCCGGGGAGCTGTTTTTT.

This chain joins TRBV5-8 and TRBJ2-2; 9 bases agree with TRBD1. Germline CDR1 reads SGHTS; CDR2 reads YDEGEE. The CDR3 length is 16 residues. Trimming removed 4 bases from V and 2 bases from J; junction bases left unmatched: 6. CDR3 amino acids: CASSLQGALNTGELFF. Here the CDR3 DNA reads TGTGCCAGCAGCCTACAGGGGGCGCTTAACACCGGGGAGCTGTTTTTT. The complete variable domain, with remaining parts taken from reference TRBV5-8 and TRBJ2-2, reads EAGVTQSPTHLIKTRGQQATLRCSPISGHTSVYWYQQALGLGLQFLLWYDEGEERNRGNFPPRFSGRQFPNYSSELNVNALELEDSALYLCASSLQGALNTGELFFGEGSRLTVL.

As concerns this clone: At one of its ends the junction is not consistent with the germline gene, which may arise from a read error. The J gene is TRBJ1-2, the V gene TRBV7-2; D is undetermined. The CDR3 has 13 amino acids. The germline CDR1 and CDR2 sequences are SGHTA and FQGNSA. The CDR3 loop is CASSLNPNYGYPF. CDR3 nucleotides: TGTGCCAGCAGCTTAAACCCGAACTATGGCTACCCCTTC.

The chain has TRBV5-1 and TRBJ1-1; 8 bases align to TRBD1. Germline CDR1 reads SGHRS; CDR2 reads YFSETQ. CDR3 length: 17 residues. The J segment lost 2 bases and the V segment lost 2 bases, leaving 11 bases of the junction unmatched. The DNA for the CDR3 is TGCGCCAGCAGCTTTTTGCAGGGGGCGCGAGGAAACACTGAAGCTTTCTTT. Translation gives CASSFLQGARGNTEAFF.

The chain links TRBV5-1 to TRBJ1-6; the match to TRBD1 covers 9 bases. The trim removed 5 bases at V and 7 bases at J, leaving 10 bases unmatched. This CDR3 comprises 16 residues. From germline, CDR1 is SGHRS and CDR2 YFSETQ. The CDR3 protein is CASSPGQGLRNSPLHF. CDR3 bases: TGCGCCAGCAGTCCAGGACAGGGGCTACGAAATTCACCCCTCCACTTT.

The V gene is TRBV7-2, the J gene TRBJ2-1; 7 bases line up with TRBD2. Trimming took 4 bases from V and 0 from J; bases not matched to a gene: 9. Germline-derived CDR1 and CDR2 are SGHTA and FQGNSA. CDR3 length: 17 amino acids. The CDR3 loop is CASSSSLRGSSYNEQFF. CDR3 coding DNA: TGTGCCAGCAGCTCCTCTTTGCGGGGGAGCTCCTACAATGAGCAGTTCTTC.

This clone was picked up one time. The CDR3 sequence: CASSLALRVTVANEQFF. CDR3 DNA sequence: TGTGCCAGCAGCTTAGCCCTCAGGGTCACCGTAGCCAATGAGCAGTTCTTC. J is TRBJ2-1 and V is TRBV7-9; the D gene is possibly TRBD1 (5 bases). Trimming pared 0 bases from V and 6 bases from J, leaving 18 bases between. CDR1 SEHNR and CDR2 FQNEAQ come from the germline V gene (reference sequence). The CDR3 spans 17 residues.

The CDR3 reads CASRGGESYGELFF. For the CDR3, the DNA is TGCGCCAGCAGAGGTGGGGAGTCGTACGGGGAGCTGTTTTTT. V usage is TRBV5-1 and J usage is TRBJ2-2, with D tentatively TRBD2 (5 bases). The germline V gene has CDR1 SGHRS and CDR2 YFSETQ. V shed 5 bases and J shed 7 bases, with 15 bases lying between them. The CDR3 is made up of 14 amino acids.

The CDR3 bases are TGTGCCAGCAATAATACCCGGGACTATCAGCCCCAGCATTTT. It specifies CASNNTRDYQPQHF. The chain carries TRBV11-2 and TRBJ1-5; D might be TRBD1 (5 bases). The length of the CDR3 is 14 residues. V was shortened by 7 bases and J by 5 bases, with 15 bases between the two germline ends. Germline assignment: CDR1 SGHAT and CDR2 FQNNGV.

Only a few counts were recorded for this clone. The rearrangement joins TRBV2 to TRBJ2-1, with D uncertain. Germline V lookup: CDR1 SNHLY, CDR2 FYNNEI. The CDR3 is 12 amino acids. V was clipped by 6 bases and J by 11 bases, with 14 bases between them. CDR3 nucleotide sequence: TGTGCCAGCAGCCCACAATCCAGGAAGCAGTTCTTC. Its translation: CASSPQSRKQFF.